This T cell receptor (beta chain) was observed in a study of cytomegalovirus exposure and HLA in healthy donors. Findings of the study overall: A link between a missense DCLRE1C variant and TCR beta V- and J-gene trimming emerged from a later analysis. The authors judged a highly shared variant cluster likely a sequencing artifact.

With 60 Vbeta and 13 Jbeta primers, the PCR was carried out. The data were produced by immunoSEQ multiplex PCR, yet TCRdb's version contains in-frame clones alone and is incomplete. The table lists around 120,000 clones, with 3% to 4.5% in the top ten. Points on this clone: Its antigen is not known.

The donors were healthy bone marrow donors. The specimen sequenced was PBMCs. This sequence originates from a man in his late teens or twenties in good health and CMV-seronegative.

CDR3 sequence: CASSHKTGQGLNYGYTF. The CDR3 DNA reads as TGTGCCAGCTCACACAAAACCGGACAGGGACTTAACTATGGCTACACCTTC. The rearrangement uses TRBV18 and TRBJ1-2; 8 bases match TRBD1. The CDR3 runs 17 residues. The V gene's germline CDR1 is KGHSH and CDR2 LQKENI. J was trimmed by 1 base and V by 4 bases; bases with no gene match: 11.